This T cell receptor beta chain appears in the sequencing data of a study of shared clonotypes between healthy human individuals. Recent vaccinations or acute infections were absent in the healthy HIV-negative adult donors. Study-level results: Non-shared clonotypes showed lower generation probabilities than clonotypes common to all four donors. Generally, estimated richness proved larger in naive subsets than it did in memory subsets. Of the naive CD4 clonotypes, approximately 5% were shared across several donors.

The CDR3 covers 15 residues. Germline lookup yields CDR1 SGHDT and CDR2 YYEEEE. V was pared by 4 bases and J by 2 bases, with 13 bases between. The data were produced by immunoSEQ multiplex PCR, yet TCRdb's version contains in-frame clones alone and is incomplete. The table lists some 2.4 million clones, 93% of them singletons, with approximately 0.37% in the top ten. A word on this clone: Its antigen is unidentified. Other nucleotide sequences from this sample produce the same CDR3.

The specimen sequenced was naive CD4+ T cells from PBMCs. Regarding subset: CD45RA+ positively selected. This TCR derives from a man aged 18 to 29 in good health. Some clones in this sample may be carry-over from other donors' samples. This chain joins TRBV5-6 and TRBJ1-3; possible D gene TRBD1, 6 bases. For the CDR3, the DNA is TGTGCCAGCAGCCTCCAACAGGGAACTGGAAACACCATATATTTT. Translated: CASSLQQGTGNTIYF. Combining the CDR3 with reference TRBV5-6 and TRBJ1-3 gives the whole variable domain DAGVTQSPTHLIKTRGQQVTLRCSPKSGHDTVSWYQQALGQGPQFIFQYYEEEERQRGNFPDRFSGHQFPNYSSELNVNALLLGDSALYLCASSLQQGTGNTIYFGEGSWLTVV.